Listed below are T cell receptor beta chains from one sample, sequenced in a study of T cell repertoires in aging, cancer and after chemotherapy. TCRdb independently ran MiXCR on the multiplex PCR reads; one entry per CDR3 protein. The sample shows over a thousand distinct CDR3 sequences, over 25% of them seen only once. The source material was blood. These receptors were taken from a human donor with a solid tumor. The CDR3 runs from the conserved cysteine through the conserved F or W. The order of the fields is J gene, clone size, D gene, V gene, CDR3 protein, CDR3 DNA. The D gene is left open where the match is weak. Clone size is given for some rows only: seen once, a few or many times, or a class if the clone is expanded.

j_call: TRBJ2-7; clone_size: NA; d_call: NA; v_call: TRBV5-1; cdr3_aa: CASSETGFQGEQYF; cdr3_nt: TGCGCCAGCAGCGAAACCGGGTTCCAGGGGGAGCAGTACTTC
j_call: TRBJ2-6; clone_size: few; d_call: NA; v_call: TRBV6-2/TRBV6-3; cdr3_aa: CASSPRQGGVSGANVLTF; cdr3_nt: TGTGCCAGCAGTCCGCGACAGGGAGGGGTCTCCGGGGCCAACGTCCTGACTTTC
j_call: TRBJ1-5; clone_size: NA; d_call: NA; v_call: TRBV27; cdr3_aa: CASSLSTQNQPQHF; cdr3_nt: TGTGCCAGCAGTTTATCGACCCAGAATCAGCCCCAGCATTTT
j_call: TRBJ1-4; clone_size: NA; d_call: NA; v_call: TRBV19; cdr3_aa: CASRNPLTNEKLFF; cdr3_nt: TGTGCCAGCCGAAATCCGTTGACTAATGAAAAACTGTTTTTT
j_call: TRBJ1-3; clone_size: few; d_call: NA; v_call: TRBV19; cdr3_aa: CASRGRVGNTIYF; cdr3_nt: TGTGCCAGCCGCGGCAGGGTCGGAAACACCATATATTTT
j_call: TRBJ1-2; clone_size: few; d_call: TRBD1; v_call: TRBV12-3/TRBV12-4; cdr3_aa: CASSSTGGSYGYTF; cdr3_nt: TGTGCCAGCAGTTCGACAGGGGGCAGCTATGGCTACACCTTC
j_call: TRBJ1-6; clone_size: NA; d_call: NA; v_call: TRBV7-9; cdr3_aa: CASSQARDASRGSPLHF; cdr3_nt: TGTGCCAGCAGCCAAGCCCGGGACGCCTCTAGGGGTTCACCCCTCCACTTT
j_call: TRBJ1-4; clone_size: few; d_call: NA; v_call: TRBV30; cdr3_aa: CASPANEKLFF; cdr3_nt: TGTGCCTCTCCGGCTAATGAAAAACTGTTTTTT
j_call: TRBJ2-3; clone_size: NA; d_call: TRBD2; v_call: TRBV12-3/TRBV12-4; cdr3_aa: CASSFVLLAGGPRDTQYF; cdr3_nt: TGTGCCAGCAGTTTTGTCCTACTAGCGGGGGGCCCCAGGGATACGCAGTATTTT
j_call: TRBJ2-1; clone_size: large; d_call: TRBD2; v_call: TRBV20-1; cdr3_aa: CSARTSYEQFF; cdr3_nt: TGCAGTGCTAGGACTAGCTATGAGCAGTTCTTC
j_call: TRBJ2-2; clone_size: NA; d_call: TRBD2; v_call: TRBV5-1; cdr3_aa: CASSPGGTSGRRDTGELFF; cdr3_nt: TGCGCCAGCAGCCCGGGCGGGACTAGCGGGAGGAGGGACACCGGGGAGCTGTTTTTT
j_call: TRBJ1-4; clone_size: NA; d_call: NA; v_call: TRBV7-9; cdr3_aa: CASSLHEGKLFF; cdr3_nt: TGTGCCAGCAGCTTACATGAGGGAAAACTGTTTTTT
j_call: TRBJ2-2; clone_size: NA; d_call: NA; v_call: TRBV24-1; cdr3_aa: CATSGTGELFF; cdr3_nt: TGTGCCACCAGTGGCACCGGGGAGCTGTTTTTT
j_call: TRBJ2-7; clone_size: NA; d_call: NA; v_call: TRBV6-5; cdr3_aa: CASSPLAGQGNEQYF; cdr3_nt: TGTGCCAGCAGCCCCCTAGCGGGACAGGGGAACGAGCAGTACTTC
j_call: TRBJ2-3; clone_size: few; d_call: TRBD1; v_call: TRBV5-5; cdr3_aa: CASSSGTGQYTDTQYF; cdr3_nt: TGTGCCAGCAGCTCAGGGACAGGGCAGTACACAGATACGCAGTATTTT
j_call: TRBJ2-7; clone_size: few; d_call: TRBD2; v_call: TRBV20-1; cdr3_aa: CSARDLSRKAGAPYEQYF; cdr3_nt: TGCAGTGCTAGAGATCTATCGAGGAAAGCGGGAGCACCTTACGAGCAGTACTTC
j_call: TRBJ2-5; clone_size: few; d_call: NA; v_call: TRBV5-5; cdr3_aa: CASSPPAGLLQETQYF; cdr3_nt: TGTGCCAGCAGCCCGCCGGCCGGACTCCTGCAAGAGACCCAGTACTTC
j_call: TRBJ1-3; clone_size: large; d_call: NA; v_call: TRBV7-2; cdr3_aa: CASSPQGTSGNTIYF; cdr3_nt: TGTGCCAGCAGCCCACAGGGAACCTCTGGAAACACCATATATTTT
j_call: TRBJ2-7; clone_size: NA; d_call: NA; v_call: TRBV14; cdr3_aa: CASSQDLGVEQYF; cdr3_nt: TGTGCCAGCAGCCAAGATCTAGGGGTCGAGCAGTACTTC
j_call: TRBJ2-1; clone_size: few; d_call: TRBD2; v_call: TRBV6-5; cdr3_aa: CASSQLAGGLNEQFF; cdr3_nt: TGTGCCAGCAGTCAGCTAGCGGGGGGGCTAAATGAGCAGTTCTTC
j_call: TRBJ2-5; clone_size: few; d_call: NA; v_call: TRBV5-4; cdr3_aa: CASRTEGGSQTQYF; cdr3_nt: TGTGCCAGCAGGACTGAGGGGGGGTCACAGACCCAGTACTTC
j_call: TRBJ1-2; clone_size: NA; d_call: NA; v_call: TRBV15; cdr3_aa: CATQRGAGYGYTF; cdr3_nt: TGTGCCACCCAAAGGGGGGCAGGCTATGGCTACACCTTC
j_call: TRBJ2-7; clone_size: NA; d_call: TRBD2; v_call: TRBV9; cdr3_aa: CASSAGLVGLNEQYF; cdr3_nt: TGTGCCAGCAGCGCGGGACTAGTCGGGCTAAATGAGCAGTACTTC
j_call: TRBJ2-4; clone_size: NA; d_call: TRBD2; v_call: TRBV29-1; cdr3_aa: CSVGTSGGMAKNIQYF; cdr3_nt: TGCAGCGTTGGCACCTCGGGGGGAATGGCCAAAAACATTCAGTACTTC
j_call: TRBJ2-7; clone_size: NA; d_call: NA; v_call: TRBV7-3; cdr3_aa: CASSLTGAFSDEQYF; cdr3_nt: TGTGCCAGCAGCTTAACAGGGGCCTTTTCCGACGAGCAGTACTTC
j_call: TRBJ2-3; clone_size: NA; d_call: TRBD2; v_call: TRBV12-3/TRBV12-4; cdr3_aa: CASGPNSGGGDTQYF; cdr3_nt: TGTGCCAGCGGACCGAATAGCGGGGGGGGGGATACGCAGTATTTT